The rows below give T cell receptor beta chains drawn from one sample of a study of blood T cells in healthy people across ages. One entry per CDR3 protein results from TCRdb running MiXCR on the 5' RACE reads. The sample includes 1,300,000 or so distinct CDR3 sequences, 59% of them seen just once. Sequencing used blood. These receptors came from a man aged 18 to 29 in good health. Each CDR3 is given with its conserved first and last residue. Each record gives: V gene, clone size, J gene, D gene, CDR3 protein, CDR3 DNA. A D gene is named only where the DNA matches it firmly. Clone size is stated in some rows and not others, as once, few, many or a class when expanded.

>TRBV11-2|-|TRBJ2-7|-
CASSSGLSTYNEQYF
TGTGCCAGCAGCTCGGGACTTAGTACCTACAATGAGCAGTACTTC
>TRBV6-6|-|TRBJ2-3|-
CASTRLDPSTDTQYF
TGTGCCAGCACCCGACTAGACCCAAGCACAGATACGCAGTATTTT
>TRBV12-3/TRBV12-4|-|TRBJ1-1|-
CASSPSEGVTEAFF
TGTGCCAGCAGTCCGTCGGAGGGGGTCACTGAAGCTTTCTTT
>TRBV24-1|once|TRBJ2-5|-
CATSDFSSDAGETQYF
TGCGCCACCAGTGATTTCTCGTCGGACGCTGGGGAGACCCAGTACTTC
>TRBV29-1|-|TRBJ1-6|-
CSVETGLSYNSPLHF
TGCAGCGTAGAAACGGGCCTCTCCTATAATTCACCCCTCCACTTT
>TRBV9|-|TRBJ2-1|TRBD2
CASSESGVISKNEQFF
TGTGCCAGCAGCGAGAGCGGGGTAATCAGTAAGAATGAGCAGTTCTTC
>TRBV29-1|-|TRBJ1-2|-
CSVVDSPNYGYTF
TGCAGCGTTGTTGACAGTCCCAACTATGGCTACACCTTC
>TRBV6-2/TRBV6-3|-|TRBJ2-5|-
CASSPLATSNEQYF
TGTGCCAGCAGCCCTCTGGCTACCAGCAATGAGCAGTACTTC
>TRBV20-1|few|TRBJ1-2|-
CSAKQEKPTYGYTF
TGCAGTGCTAAACAGGAGAAACCTACATATGGCTACACCTTC
>TRBV12-3/TRBV12-4|-|TRBJ2-1|TRBD2
CASSFGTSGRSSYNEQFF
TGTGCCAGCAGTTTTGGGACTAGCGGGAGGAGCTCCTACAATGAGCAGTTCTTC
>TRBV14|few|TRBJ2-1|-
CASSSLRYEQFF
TGTGCCAGCAGTAGTTTAAGGTATGAGCAGTTCTTC
>TRBV14|-|TRBJ2-7|-
CASSQEYLDSYEQYF
TGTGCCAGCAGCCAAGAATACCTTGACAGCTACGAGCAGTACTTC
>TRBV20-1|few|TRBJ1-4|-
CSASPGMTEKLFF
TGCAGTGCTAGCCCAGGGATGACCGAAAAACTGTTTTTT
>TRBV13|-|TRBJ2-7|-
CASSSGRTALSYEQYF
TGTGCCAGCAGCTCAGGACGGACTGCCCTCTCCTACGAGCAGTACTTC
>TRBV2|-|TRBJ2-7|-
CASIQGRGLYEQYF
TGTGCCAGCATACAGGGACGGGGTCTCTACGAGCAGTACTTC
>TRBV15|-|TRBJ2-5|-
CATSRDPGSGETQYF
TGTGCCACCAGCAGAGATCCGGGGAGCGGGGAGACCCAGTACTTC
>TRBV27|-|TRBJ2-3|TRBD2
CASSLVTSGVFTDTQYF
TGTGCCAGCAGTTTAGTCACTAGCGGGGTTTTCACAGATACGCAGTATTTT
>TRBV28|-|TRBJ2-3|TRBD1
CASMKPGQVHVDTQYF
TGTGCCAGCATGAAACCCGGACAGGTCCACGTAGATACGCAGTATTTT
>TRBV2|-|TRBJ2-7|-
CASSGVLGGEQYF
TGTGCCAGCAGTGGGGTCCTAGGCGGCGAGCAGTACTTC
>TRBV4-2|-|TRBJ2-5|-
CASSQEGVKGVETQYF
TGTGCCAGCAGCCAAGAGGGGGTCAAAGGTGTGGAGACCCAGTACTTC
>TRBV6-6|-|TRBJ2-3|-
CASRGTGTDTQYF
TGTGCCAGCAGGGGTACTGGCACAGATACGCAGTATTTT
>TRBV20-1|-|TRBJ2-2|-
CSTYRSANTGELFF
TGCAGCACCTACAGGAGCGCGAACACCGGGGAGCTGTTTTTT
>TRBV14|-|TRBJ1-1|-
CASSQQNRANTEAFF
TGTGCCAGCAGCCAACAAAACAGGGCGAACACTGAAGCTTTCTTT
>TRBV30|-|TRBJ1-1|-
CAWSVQRRLTEAFF
TGTGCCTGGAGTGTACAACGCCGTTTGACTGAAGCTTTCTTT
>TRBV24-1|-|TRBJ2-5|-
CATSDISRGLETQYF
TGTGCCACCAGTGACATTTCACGCGGGTTAGAGACCCAGTACTTC
>TRBV5-4|-|TRBJ2-7|-
CASSQGTPASPYEQYF
TGTGCCAGCAGCCAAGGGACACCTGCGTCGCCCTACGAGCAGTACTTC
>TRBV10-3|-|TRBJ1-6|-
CATLPGASSYNSPLHF
TGTGCCACCCTCCCGGGGGCGAGCTCCTATAATTCACCCCTCCACTTT
>TRBV4-3|few|TRBJ1-2|TRBD1
CASSQGSGTGYGYTF
TGCGCCAGCAGCCAAGGATCTGGGACAGGCTATGGCTACACCTTC
>TRBV29-1|few|TRBJ2-5|-
CSVEGQGMIETQYF
TGCAGCGTTGAAGGCCAGGGGATGATAGAGACCCAGTACTTC
>TRBV4-1|-|TRBJ2-4|-
CASSQVGPAKNIQYF
TGCGCCAGCAGCCAAGTAGGTCCAGCCAAAAACATTCAGTACTTC
>TRBV11-2|few|TRBJ2-4|-
CASSPGSTPHQYF
TGTGCCAGCAGCCCAGGATCAACTCCTCACCAGTACTTC
>TRBV28|few|TRBJ2-7|-
CASSYLTLREQYF
TGTGCCAGCAGCTACCTAACTCTCCGAGAGCAGTACTTC
>TRBV6-5|-|TRBJ2-7|TRBD2
CASSSWTSGKVGPEQYF
TGTGCCAGCAGTTCTTGGACTAGCGGGAAAGTGGGGCCCGAGCAGTACTTC
>TRBV21-1|-|TRBJ1-4|-
CASSPHLPGDEKLFF
TGTGCCAGCAGCCCCCACCTCCCAGGGGATGAAAAACTGTTTTTT
>TRBV20-1|-|TRBJ2-7|TRBD2
CSAITKIRTGGAYEQYF
TGCAGTGCTATTACCAAAATCCGGACGGGAGGCGCATACGAGCAGTACTTC
>TRBV7-2|few|TRBJ2-1|TRBD2
CASSLGGGADNEQFF
TGTGCCAGCAGCTTAGGCGGGGGGGCGGACAATGAGCAGTTCTTC
>TRBV25-1|few|TRBJ2-7|TRBD2
CASSELSGSLYEQYF
TGTGCCAGCAGTGAACTAAGCGGGAGTCTTTACGAGCAGTACTTC
>TRBV4-1|few|TRBJ2-3|-
CASSQDDTAAGDTQYF
TGCGCCAGCAGCCAAGATGATACCGCCGCTGGAGATACGCAGTATTTT
>TRBV7-8|-|TRBJ2-5|-
CASSSSGMFGETQYF
TGTGCCAGCAGCTCCTCGGGGATGTTCGGGGAGACCCAGTACTTC
>TRBV27|-|TRBJ2-7|-
CVSSPASGITLSYEQYF
TGTGTCAGCAGCCCTGCGTCAGGCATAACCCTCTCCTACGAGCAGTACTTC
>TRBV12-3/TRBV12-4|once|TRBJ2-7|-
CASSFHGLSYEQYF
TGTGCCAGCAGTTTTCACGGCCTTAGCTACGAGCAGTACTTC
>TRBV9|few|TRBJ2-7|TRBD2
CASSVDSGSYEQYF
TGTGCCAGCAGCGTAGACAGCGGGAGTTACGAGCAGTACTTC
>TRBV7-9|-|TRBJ2-7|-
CASISLAGRDYEQYF
TGTGCCAGCATCTCTCTGGCGGGCAGGGACTACGAGCAGTACTTC
>TRBV5-1|-|TRBJ2-1|-
CASSPGEGIPRDNERFF
TGCGCCAGCAGCCCCGGAGAGGGCATTCCAAGAGACAATGAGCGGTTCTTC